This T cell receptor beta chain emerged from a study of blood T cells in healthy people across ages. Approximately 10 milliliters was the volume of peripheral blood drawn from each donor. A second PCR, run for roughly 6 to 11 cycles, used a sample-barcoded 5' primer plus a J-beta primer mix. MiXCR, applied by TCRdb to the 5' RACE reads, yields one record per CDR3 protein. The repertoire consists of 1,800,000 or so distinct CDR3 sequences, with approximately 40% occurring once and the leading ten covering roughly 23%. The CDR3 runs to 15 residues. The ends lost 2 bases at V and 5 bases at J; junction bases unmatched: 3. Germline CDR1 reads MGHRA; CDR2 reads YSYEKL.

The source material was blood. This TCR came from a human donor in good health. The gene calls are TRBV4-1 and TRBJ2-1; 10 bases agree with TRBD1. The chain's CDR3 is CASSQLGQGNNEQFF. CDR3 nucleotide sequence: TGCGCCAGCAGCCAACTGGGACAGGGGAACAATGAGCAGTTCTTC.